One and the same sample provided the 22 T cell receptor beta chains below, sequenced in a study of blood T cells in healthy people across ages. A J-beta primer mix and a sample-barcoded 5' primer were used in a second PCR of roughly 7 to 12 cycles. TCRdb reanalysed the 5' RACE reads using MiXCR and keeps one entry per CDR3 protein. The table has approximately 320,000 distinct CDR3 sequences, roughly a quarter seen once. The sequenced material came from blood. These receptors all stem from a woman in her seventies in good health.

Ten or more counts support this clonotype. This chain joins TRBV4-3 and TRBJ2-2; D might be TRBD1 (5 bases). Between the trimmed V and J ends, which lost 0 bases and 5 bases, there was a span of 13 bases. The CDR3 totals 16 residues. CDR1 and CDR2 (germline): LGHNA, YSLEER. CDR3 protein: CASSQEVRAGTGELFF. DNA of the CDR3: TGCGCCAGCAGCCAAGAGGTCCGAGCAGGGACCGGGGAGCTGTTTTTT.

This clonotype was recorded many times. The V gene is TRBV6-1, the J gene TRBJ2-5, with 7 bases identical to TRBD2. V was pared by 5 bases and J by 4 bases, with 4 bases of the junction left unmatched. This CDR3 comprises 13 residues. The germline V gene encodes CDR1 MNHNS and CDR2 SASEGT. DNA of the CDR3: TGTGCCAGCAGTCTAGCGGAGACAGAGACCCAGTACTTC. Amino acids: CASSLAETETQYF.

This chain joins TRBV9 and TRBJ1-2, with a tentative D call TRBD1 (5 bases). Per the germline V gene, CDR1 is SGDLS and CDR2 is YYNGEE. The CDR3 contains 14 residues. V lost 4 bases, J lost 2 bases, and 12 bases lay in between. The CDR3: CASSSYRDNYGYTF. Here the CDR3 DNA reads TGTGCCAGCAGCTCCTACCGGGACAACTATGGCTACACCTTC.

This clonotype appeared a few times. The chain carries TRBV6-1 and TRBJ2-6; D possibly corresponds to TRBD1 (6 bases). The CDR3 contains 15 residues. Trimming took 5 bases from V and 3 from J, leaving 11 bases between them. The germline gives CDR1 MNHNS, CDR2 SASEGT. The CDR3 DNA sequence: TGTGCCAGCAGTACCAGGGGAAATGGGGCCAACGTCCTGACTTTC. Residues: CASSTRGNGANVLTF.

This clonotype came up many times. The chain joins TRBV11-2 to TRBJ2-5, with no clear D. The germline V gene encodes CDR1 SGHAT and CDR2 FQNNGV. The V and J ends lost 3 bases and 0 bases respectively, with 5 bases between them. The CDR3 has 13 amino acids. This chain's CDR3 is CASSFSNQETQYF. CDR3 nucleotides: TGTGCCAGCAGCTTTAGCAACCAAGAGACCCAGTACTTC.

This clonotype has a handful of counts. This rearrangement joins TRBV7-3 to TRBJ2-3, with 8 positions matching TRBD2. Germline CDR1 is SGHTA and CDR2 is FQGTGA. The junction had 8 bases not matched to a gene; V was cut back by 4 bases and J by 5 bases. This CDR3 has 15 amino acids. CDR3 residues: CASSSLPGRVDTQYF. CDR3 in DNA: TGTGCCAGCAGCTCCCTTCCCGGGAGGGTAGATACGCAGTATTTT.

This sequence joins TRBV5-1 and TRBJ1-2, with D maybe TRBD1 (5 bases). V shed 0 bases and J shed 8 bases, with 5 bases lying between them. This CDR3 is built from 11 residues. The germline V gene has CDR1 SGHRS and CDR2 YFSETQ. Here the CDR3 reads CASSLEGGYTF. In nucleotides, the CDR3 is TGCGCCAGCAGCTTGGAGGGGGGCTACACCTTC.

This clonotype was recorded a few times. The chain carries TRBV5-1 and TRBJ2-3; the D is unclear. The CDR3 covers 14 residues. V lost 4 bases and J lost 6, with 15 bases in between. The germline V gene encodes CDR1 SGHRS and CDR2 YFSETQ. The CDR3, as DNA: TGCGCCAGCAGCCCGACTGGCGTTAAGGATACGCAGTATTTT. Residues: CASSPTGVKDTQYF.

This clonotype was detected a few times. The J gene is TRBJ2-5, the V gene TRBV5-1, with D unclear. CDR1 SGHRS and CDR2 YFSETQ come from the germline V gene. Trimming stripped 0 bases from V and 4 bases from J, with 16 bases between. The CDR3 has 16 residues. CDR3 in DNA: TGCGCCAGCAGCTTGGGCCCCGGGCAGGACGGAGAGACCCAGTACTTC. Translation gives CASSLGPGQDGETQYF.

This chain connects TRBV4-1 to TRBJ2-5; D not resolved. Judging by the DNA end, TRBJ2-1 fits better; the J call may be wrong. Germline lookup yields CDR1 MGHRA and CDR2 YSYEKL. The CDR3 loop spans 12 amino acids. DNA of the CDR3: TGCGCCAGCAGCCATGACTCCGATGAGCAGTTCTTC. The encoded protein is CASSHDSDEQFF.

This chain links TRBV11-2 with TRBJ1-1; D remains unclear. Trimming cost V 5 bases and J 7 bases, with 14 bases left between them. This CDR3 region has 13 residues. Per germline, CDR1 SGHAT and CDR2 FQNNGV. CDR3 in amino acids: CASSNRLTFEAFF. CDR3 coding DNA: TGTGCCAGCAGCAATAGACTGACCTTTGAAGCTTTCTTT. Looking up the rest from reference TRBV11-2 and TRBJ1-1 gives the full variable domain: EAGVAQSPRYKIIEKRQSVAFWCNPISGHATLYWYQQILGQGPKLLIQFQNNGVVDDSQLPKDRFSAERLKGVDSTLKIQPAKLEDSAVYLCASSNRLTFEAFFGQGTRLTVV.

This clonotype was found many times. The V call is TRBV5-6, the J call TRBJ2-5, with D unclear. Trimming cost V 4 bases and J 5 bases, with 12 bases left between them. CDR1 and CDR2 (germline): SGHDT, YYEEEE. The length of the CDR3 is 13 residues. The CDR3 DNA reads TGTGCCAGCAGCATGGGATTTAAGGAGACCCAGTACTTC. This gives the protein CASSMGFKETQYF.

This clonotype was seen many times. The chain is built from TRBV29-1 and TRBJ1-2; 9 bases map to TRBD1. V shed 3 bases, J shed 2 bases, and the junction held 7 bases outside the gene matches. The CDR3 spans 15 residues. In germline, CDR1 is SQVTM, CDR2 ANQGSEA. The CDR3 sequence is CSVDTGGAENYGYTF. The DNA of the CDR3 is TGCAGCGTTGATACAGGGGGCGCGGAGAACTATGGCTACACCTTC.

CDR3 sequence reads: CSASELKGVPLHF. In DNA form, the CDR3 reads TGCAGTGCTAGTGAACTGAAAGGGGTACCCCTCCACTTT. This chain uses TRBV20-1 with TRBJ1-6, with D tentatively TRBD1 (5 bases). The germline V and J ends were trimmed by 3 bases and 12 bases, with 15 bases remaining between them. The V gene's germline CDR1 is DFQATT and CDR2 SNEGSKA (reference sequence). There are 13 residues in the CDR3.

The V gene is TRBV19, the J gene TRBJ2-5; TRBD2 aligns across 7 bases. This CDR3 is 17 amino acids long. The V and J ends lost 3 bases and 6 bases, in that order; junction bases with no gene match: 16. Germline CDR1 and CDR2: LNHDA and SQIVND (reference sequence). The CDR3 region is CASSIAGSAGVIKTQYF. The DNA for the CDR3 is TGTGCCAGTAGTATCGCTGGTTCGGCGGGAGTGATAAAGACCCAGTACTTC.

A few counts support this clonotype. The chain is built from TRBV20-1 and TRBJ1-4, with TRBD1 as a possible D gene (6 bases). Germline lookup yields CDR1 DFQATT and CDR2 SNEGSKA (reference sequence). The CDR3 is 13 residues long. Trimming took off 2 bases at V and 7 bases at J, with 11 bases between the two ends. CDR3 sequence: CSARTGRGEKLFF. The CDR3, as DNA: TGCAGTGCTAGAACAGGGCGGGGTGAAAAACTGTTTTTT.

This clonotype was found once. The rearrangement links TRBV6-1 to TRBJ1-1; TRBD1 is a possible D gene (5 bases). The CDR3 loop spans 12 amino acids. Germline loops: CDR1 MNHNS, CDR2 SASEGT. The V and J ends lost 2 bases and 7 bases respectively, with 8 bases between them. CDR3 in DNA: TGTGCCAGCAGTGAAAGGGGCCTTGAAGCTTTCTTT. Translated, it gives CASSERGLEAFF.

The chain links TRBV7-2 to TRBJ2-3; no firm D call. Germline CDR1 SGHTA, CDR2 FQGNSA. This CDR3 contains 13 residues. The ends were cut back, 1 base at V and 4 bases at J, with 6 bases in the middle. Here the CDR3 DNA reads TGTGCCAGCAGCTTAGATATATCAGATACGCAGTATTTT. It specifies CASSLDISDTQYF.

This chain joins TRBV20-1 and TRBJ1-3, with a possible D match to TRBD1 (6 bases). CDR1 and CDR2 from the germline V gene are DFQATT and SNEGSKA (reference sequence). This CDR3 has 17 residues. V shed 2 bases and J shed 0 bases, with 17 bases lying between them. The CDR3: CSARWGGYLSSGNTIYF. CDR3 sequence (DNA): TGCAGTGCTAGATGGGGGGGCTATCTCAGCTCTGGAAACACCATATATTTT.

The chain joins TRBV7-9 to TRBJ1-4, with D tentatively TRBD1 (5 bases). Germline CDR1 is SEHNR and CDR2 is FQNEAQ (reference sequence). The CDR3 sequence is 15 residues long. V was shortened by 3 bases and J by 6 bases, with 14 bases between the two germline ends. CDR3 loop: CASSFRGGVDEKLFF. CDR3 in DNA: TGTGCCAGCAGCTTCCGCGGGGGTGTTGATGAAAAACTGTTTTTT.

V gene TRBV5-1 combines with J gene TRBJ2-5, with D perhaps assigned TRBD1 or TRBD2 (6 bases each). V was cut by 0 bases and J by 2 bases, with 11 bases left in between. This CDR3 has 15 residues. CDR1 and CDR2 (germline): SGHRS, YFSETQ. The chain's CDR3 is CASSLVTGRQETQYF. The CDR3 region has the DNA TGCGCCAGCAGCTTGGTAACAGGGAGGCAAGAGACCCAGTACTTC.

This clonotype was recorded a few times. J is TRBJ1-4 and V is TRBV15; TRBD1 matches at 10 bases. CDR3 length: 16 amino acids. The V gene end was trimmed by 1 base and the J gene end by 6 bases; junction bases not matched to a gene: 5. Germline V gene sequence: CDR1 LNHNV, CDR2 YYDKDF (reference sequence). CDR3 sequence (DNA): TGTGCCACCAGCAGAGGGTTAGGGACAGGGGATGAAAAACTGTTTTTT. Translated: CATSRGLGTGDEKLFF.